This TCR beta chain was profiled in a study of blood T cell repertoires in COVID-19. Study at large: Specimens from acute and convalescent COVID-19 originated in the United States, Italy and Spain. PBMCs, B-cell-depleted T cells, or T cells provided the cDNA or gDNA that made up the material.

CDR1 and CDR2 (germline): MDHEN, SYDVKM. CDR3 length: 14 residues. V lost 6 bases and J lost 0, with 9 bases in between. As originally analysed: Estimated nucleated cell counts came from reference gene primer amplification. The table came from immunoSEQ multiplex PCR; TCRdb's copy has only in-frame clones and leaves some out. D and trimming were read from the DNA, whereas the V and J calls and clone size are those reported in that table. The sample yields roughly 40,000 clones, 79% seen once. This clone was observed a few times. The V and J genes are TRBV28 and TRBJ1-3; D is unresolved. The sample consisted of peripheral blood. The source is a man between 70 and 80 years old with acute or convalescent COVID-19. CDR3 residues: CASRGVDSGNTIYF. CDR3 coding DNA: TGTGCCAGCAGGGGAGTGGACTCTGGAAACACCATATATTTT.